A single T cell receptor (beta chain) is shown here with its context. The table came from immunoSEQ multiplex PCR; TCRdb's copy has only in-frame clones and leaves some out. The sample consists of fewer than 75,000 clones, around four fifths of them appearing once. The data originate from a study of PD-L1 blockade in urothelial cancer. CDR3 length: 17 amino acids. V lost 0 bases and J lost 2, with 15 bases in between. Germline CDR1 SGHRS, CDR2 YFSETQ. The source is a man between 65 and 85 years old with urothelial cancer. This chain uses TRBV5-1 with TRBJ2-1, with TRBD2 as a possible D gene (6 bases). Here the sequenced sample was PBMCs, taken around atezolizumab (anti-PD-L1) treatment. DNA of the CDR3: TGCGCCAGCAGCTTGGCTAACGGGGGAGAGACCTACAATGAGCAGTTCTTC. Its translation: CASSLANGGETYNEQFF.